This T cell receptor (beta chain) was captured by sequencing in a study of molecular identifiers for immune sequencing clone quantification. Study details: For replicates, RNA isolated from around 20,000 or 99,000 naive CD8 cells was divided into five portions, of which four were sequenced.

Deletions cut 5 bases from V and 7 bases from J, with 11 bases between. The CDR3 sequence is 11 residues long. Germline V gene lookup returns CDR1 SQVTM and CDR2 ANQGSEA. This clonotype was picked up one time. As yet, its antigen is unknown. Study-wide results and caveats: Barcode collisions between identical TCR molecules could shrink estimates of highly expanded clone sizes. In CMV-specific effectors, clones above 20 copies held over 97% of molecules; naive, under 1%.

Via MiXCR, TCRdb re-called the PCR reads, giving one row per CDR3 protein. The sample lists a few hundred thousand distinct CDR3 sequences, about 22% seen once, with around 0.84% in the top ten. V and J are TRBV29-1 and TRBJ1-1; D remains ambiguous. This sequence was found in a human donor in good health. Some libraries in this study had Jurkat cell RNA spiked in. The sample consisted of naive CD8+ T cells from blood, with Jurkat cell RNA spiked in. Indicated subset: FACS-sorted CD8+CD4-CCR7+CD45RA+ naive T cells. The CDR3 region has the DNA TGCAGCGTTTTTCGCGCAGATGAAGCTTTCTTT. Protein sequence: CSVFRADEAFF.